This TCR beta chain stems from a study of cytomegalovirus exposure and HLA in healthy donors. It was with 60 Vbeta and 13 Jbeta primers that the PCR ran. The data were produced by immunoSEQ multiplex PCR, yet TCRdb's version contains in-frame clones alone and is incomplete. The data show 160,000 or so clones, with approximately 80% seen just once and approximately 0.47% held by the top ten. Findings of the study overall: Follow-up analysis found HLA locus-dependent TCR association rates, highest for DRB1 and lowest for HLA-C. Analysis was carried out at a later point, and it linked a missense DCLRE1C variant to TCR beta V- and J-gene trimming.

Donors sampled were nominally healthy, though unrecorded immune exposures were likely. The trim removed 5 bases at V and 4 bases at J, leaving 5 bases unmatched. The germline gives CDR1 GTSNPN, CDR2 SVGIG (reference sequence). The CDR3 runs to 13 residues. As regards this clone: Its target is unknown.

The sequenced sample was PBMCs. This chain links TRBV30 with TRBJ1-1; 9 positions agree with TRBD1. The source is a woman between 45 and 65 years old in good health and CMV-seronegative. CDR3 in DNA: TGTGCCTGGCGACAGGGGGATGGCACTGAAGCTTTCTTT. Translating gives CAWRQGDGTEAFF.